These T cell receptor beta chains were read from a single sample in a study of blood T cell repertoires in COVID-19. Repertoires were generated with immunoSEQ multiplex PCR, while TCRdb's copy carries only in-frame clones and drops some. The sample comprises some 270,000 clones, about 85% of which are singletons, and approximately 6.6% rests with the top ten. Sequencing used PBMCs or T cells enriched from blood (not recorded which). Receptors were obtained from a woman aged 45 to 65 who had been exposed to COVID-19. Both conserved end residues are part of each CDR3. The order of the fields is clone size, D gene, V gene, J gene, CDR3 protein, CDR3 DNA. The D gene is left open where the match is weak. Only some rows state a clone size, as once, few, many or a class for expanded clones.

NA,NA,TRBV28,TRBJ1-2,CASSLWEASRIEYGYTF,TGTGCCAGCAGTTTATGGGAGGCCTCCCGCATTGAGTATGGCTACACCTTC
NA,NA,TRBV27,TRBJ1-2,CASSFLPSSLNYGYTF,TGTGCCAGCAGTTTCCTACCGTCCTCTCTGAACTATGGCTACACCTTC
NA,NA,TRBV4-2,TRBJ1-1,CASSQERRTDTEAFF,TGTGCCAGCAGCCAAGAAAGGAGGACGGACACTGAAGCTTTCTTT
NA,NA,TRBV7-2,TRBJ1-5,CASSLEHRSNQPQHF,TGTGCCAGCAGCTTAGAACACCGTAGCAATCAGCCCCAGCATTTT
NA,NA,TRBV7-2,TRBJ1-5,CASSLDNYSNQPQHF,TGTGCCAGCAGCTTAGATAACTATAGCAATCAGCCCCAGCATTTT
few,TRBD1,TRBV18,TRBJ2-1,CASSPAGQGAIEQFF,TGTGCCAGCTCGCCGGCGGGACAGGGAGCGATTGAGCAGTTCTTC
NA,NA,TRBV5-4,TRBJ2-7,CASTYDLSGRYEQYF,TGTGCCAGCACCTACGACCTTTCTGGGCGCTACGAGCAGTACTTC
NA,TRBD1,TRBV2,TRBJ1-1,CASRWDRNTEAFF,TGTGCCAGCAGATGGGACAGGAACACTGAAGCTTTCTTT
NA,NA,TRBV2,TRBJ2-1,CASSLDRSNEQFF,TGTGCCAGCAGCTTAGACAGAAGCAATGAGCAGTTCTTC
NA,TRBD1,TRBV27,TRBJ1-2,CATNPGTGLYGYTF,TGTGCCACCAACCCCGGGACAGGGTTGTATGGCTACACCTTC
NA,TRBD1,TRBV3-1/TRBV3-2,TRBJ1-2,CASSDRGAGSYGYTF,TGTGCCAGCAGTGACAGGGGGGCGGGCTCCTATGGCTACACCTTC
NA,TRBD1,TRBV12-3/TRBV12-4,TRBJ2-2,CASSWTGGRELFF,TGTGCCAGCAGTTGGACAGGGGGCCGGGAGCTGTTTTTT
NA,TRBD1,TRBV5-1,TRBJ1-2,CASSKPGQGVGGYTF,TGCGCCAGCAGCAAACCGGGACAGGGAGTCGGGGGCTACACCTTC
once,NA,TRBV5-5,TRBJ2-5,CASSLGRGTAQETQYF,TGTGCCAGCAGCTTAGGTCGCGGGACCGCCCAAGAGACCCAGTACTTC
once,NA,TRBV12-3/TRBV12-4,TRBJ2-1,CASSSDQGGEQFF,TGTGCCAGCAGTTCAGATCAGGGGGGTGAGCAGTTCTTC
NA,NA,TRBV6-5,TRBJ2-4,CASALSALAKNIQYF,TGTGCCAGCGCCCTGAGTGCACTAGCCAAAAACATTCAGTACTTC
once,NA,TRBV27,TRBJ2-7,CATPGHSYEQYF,TGTGCCACCCCCGGACATTCCTACGAGCAGTACTTC